What follows are 8 T cell receptor beta chains derived from one specimen sequenced in a study of technical replicates of blood from a handful of donors. Assay: immunoSEQ multiplex PCR; the TCRdb copy retains only in-frame clones and omits some. This sample carries 70,000 to 75,000 clones, roughly 94% of them seen once, and the ten largest clones take roughly 0.25%. The specimen sequenced was T cells isolated from PBMCs. All receptors come from a human donor in good health.

The V call is TRBV18, the J call TRBJ2-2; no reliable D call. CDR1 is KGHSH and CDR2 is LQKENI in the germline V gene. There are 16 residues in the CDR3. With 6 bases removed from V and 4 bases from J, the gap between germline ends came to 18 bases. The CDR3 DNA reads as TGTGCCAGCTCCCCAACGGGTGGAAAACTCACCGGGGAGCTGTTTTTT. It specifies CASSPTGGKLTGELFF.

The chain combines TRBV7-6 with TRBJ1-6; weak D call: TRBD1 (6 bases). Trimming took 6 bases from V and 0 from J, leaving 9 bases between them. The CDR3 consists of 15 residues. Per germline, CDR1 SGHVS and CDR2 FNYEAQ. CDR3 sequence: CASRQGISYNSPLHF. The CDR3 region has the DNA TGTGCCAGCAGACAGGGTATCTCCTATAATTCACCCCTCCACTTT.

The V gene is TRBV27, the J gene TRBJ2-3; tentatively, D is TRBD2 (6 bases). The ends were cut back, 6 bases at V and 0 bases at J, with 22 bases in the middle. The CDR3 spans 18 residues. Germline CDR1 and CDR2: MNHEY and SMNVEV (reference sequence). CDR3 in DNA: TGTGCCAGCAGCCATACTAGGTCGGCGGGAATTAGCACAGATACGCAGTATTTT. Translation: CASSHTRSAGISTDTQYF.

This sequence joins TRBV7-9 and TRBJ2-1, with TRBD2 matching over 14 bases. This CDR3 contains 17 residues. The J segment lost 11 bases and the V segment lost 5 bases, leaving 14 bases of the junction unmatched. The germline V gene encodes CDR1 SEHNR and CDR2 FQNEAQ (reference sequence). CDR3 bases: TGTGCCAGCAGCACAAGTGTGAGGACTAGCGGGAGGCCTCAGCAGTTCTTC. As protein: CASSTSVRTSGRPQQFF. Using reference TRBV7-9 and TRBJ2-1 for the parts outside the CDR3, the full variable domain is DTGVSQNPRHKITKRGQNVTFRCDPISEHNRLYWYRQTLGQGPEFLTYFQNEAQLEKSRLLSDRFSAERPKGSFSTLEIQRTEQGDSAMYLCASSTSVRTSGRPQQFFGPGTRLTVL.

This clone has only one observation. This chain uses TRBV5-8 with TRBJ1-2; 7 positions agree with TRBD1. Trimming at V came to 4 bases and at J to 4 bases, leaving 7 bases not matched to a gene. There are 14 residues in the CDR3. Germline assignment: CDR1 SGHTS and CDR2 YDEGEE. DNA for the CDR3: TGTGCCAGCAGCCCGGAGACAGGGATCTATGGCTACACCTTC. The encoded protein is CASSPETGIYGYTF.

V is TRBV9 and J is TRBJ2-7; weak D call: TRBD2 (7 bases). CDR1 and CDR2 (germline): SGDLS, YYNGEE. V lost 4 bases, J lost 7 bases, and 15 bases lay in between. CDR3 length: 13 amino acids. CDR3 loop: CASSTRTAGEQYF. The CDR3 region has the DNA TGTGCCAGCAGCACTCGGACAGCGGGGGAGCAGTACTTC.

The J gene is TRBJ1-5, the V gene TRBV2; TRBD1 might be the D (6 bases). Deletions cut 6 bases from V and 0 bases from J, with 21 bases between. Germline assignment: CDR1 SNHLY and CDR2 FYNNEI. The CDR3 contains 18 residues. In DNA, the CDR3 is TGTGCCAGCAGGGAGCGAATATCGACAGGTCTTAGCAATCAGCCCCAGCATTTT. This gives the protein CASRERISTGLSNQPQHF.

With respect to this clone: The sample contains more than one DNA sequence encoding this CDR3. V and J are TRBV15 and TRBJ1-4; D is unresolved. Trimming stripped 0 bases from V and 0 bases from J, with 8 bases between. Germline CDR1 reads LNHNV; CDR2 reads YYDKDF (reference sequence). This CDR3 has 16 residues. For the CDR3, the DNA is TGTGCCACCAGCAGAGATCGGGGAGCAACTAATGAAAAACTGTTTTTT. It codes for CATSRDRGATNEKLFF.